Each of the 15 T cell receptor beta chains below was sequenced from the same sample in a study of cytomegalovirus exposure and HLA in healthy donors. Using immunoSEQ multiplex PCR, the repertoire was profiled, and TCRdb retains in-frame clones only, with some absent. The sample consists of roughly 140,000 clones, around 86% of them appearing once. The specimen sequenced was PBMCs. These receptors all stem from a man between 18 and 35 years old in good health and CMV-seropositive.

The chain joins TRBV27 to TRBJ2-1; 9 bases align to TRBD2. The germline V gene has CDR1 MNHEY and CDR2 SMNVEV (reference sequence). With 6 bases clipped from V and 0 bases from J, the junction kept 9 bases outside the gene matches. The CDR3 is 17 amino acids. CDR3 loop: CASSRSGSQSSYNEQFF. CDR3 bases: TGTGCCAGCAGCCGTAGCGGGAGCCAAAGCTCCTACAATGAGCAGTTCTTC.

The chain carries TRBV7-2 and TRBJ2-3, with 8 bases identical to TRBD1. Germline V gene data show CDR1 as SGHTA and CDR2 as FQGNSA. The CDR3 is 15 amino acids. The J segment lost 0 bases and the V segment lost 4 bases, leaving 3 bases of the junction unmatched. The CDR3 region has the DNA TGTGCCAGCAGCTCTACAGGGGGTAGCACAGATACGCAGTATTTT. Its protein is CASSSTGGSTDTQYF.

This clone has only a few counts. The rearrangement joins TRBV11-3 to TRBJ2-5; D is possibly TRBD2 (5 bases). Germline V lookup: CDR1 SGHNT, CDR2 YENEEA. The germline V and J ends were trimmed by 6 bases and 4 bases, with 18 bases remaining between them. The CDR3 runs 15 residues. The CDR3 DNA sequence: TGTGCCAGCAGTACTAGTTTATCCGTTCGAGAGACCCAGTACTTC. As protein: CASSTSLSVRETQYF.

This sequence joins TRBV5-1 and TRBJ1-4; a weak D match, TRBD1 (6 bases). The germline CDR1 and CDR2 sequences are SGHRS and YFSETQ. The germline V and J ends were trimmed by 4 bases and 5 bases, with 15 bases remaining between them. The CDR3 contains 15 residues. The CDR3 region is CASSPSQGRNEKLFF. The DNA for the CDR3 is TGCGCCAGCAGCCCCAGCCAGGGGAGAAATGAAAAACTGTTTTTT.

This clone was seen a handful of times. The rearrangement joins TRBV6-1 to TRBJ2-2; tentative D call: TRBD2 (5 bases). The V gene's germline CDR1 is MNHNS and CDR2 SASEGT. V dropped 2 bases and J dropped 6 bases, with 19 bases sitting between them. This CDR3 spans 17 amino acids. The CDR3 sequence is CASSERSRASVAGELFF. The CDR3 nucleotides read TGTGCCAGCAGTGAAAGGTCGAGGGCCAGTGTCGCCGGGGAGCTGTTTTTT.

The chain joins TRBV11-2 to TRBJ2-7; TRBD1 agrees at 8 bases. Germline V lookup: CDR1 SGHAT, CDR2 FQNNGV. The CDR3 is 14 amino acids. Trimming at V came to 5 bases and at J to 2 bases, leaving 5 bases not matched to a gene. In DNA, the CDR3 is TGTGCCAGCAGCAGACAGGGGAACGCCTACGAGCAGTACTTC. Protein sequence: CASSRQGNAYEQYF. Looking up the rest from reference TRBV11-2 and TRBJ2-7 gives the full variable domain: EAGVAQSPRYKIIEKRQSVAFWCNPISGHATLYWYQQILGQGPKLLIQFQNNGVVDDSQLPKDRFSAERLKGVDSTLKIQPAKLEDSAVYLCASSRQGNAYEQYFGPGTRLTVT.

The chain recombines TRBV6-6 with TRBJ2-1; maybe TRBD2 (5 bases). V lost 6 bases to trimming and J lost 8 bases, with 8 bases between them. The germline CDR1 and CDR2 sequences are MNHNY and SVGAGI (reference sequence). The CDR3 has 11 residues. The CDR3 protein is CASSPEDEQFF. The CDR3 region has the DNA TGTGCCAGCAGCCCGGAGGATGAGCAGTTCTTC.

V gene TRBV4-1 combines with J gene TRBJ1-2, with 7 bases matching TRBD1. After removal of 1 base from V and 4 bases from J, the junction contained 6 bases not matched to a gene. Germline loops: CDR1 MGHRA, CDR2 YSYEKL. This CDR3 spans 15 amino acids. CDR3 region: CASSQAMGQIYGYTF. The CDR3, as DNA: TGCGCCAGCAGCCAAGCTATGGGACAGATCTATGGCTACACCTTC.

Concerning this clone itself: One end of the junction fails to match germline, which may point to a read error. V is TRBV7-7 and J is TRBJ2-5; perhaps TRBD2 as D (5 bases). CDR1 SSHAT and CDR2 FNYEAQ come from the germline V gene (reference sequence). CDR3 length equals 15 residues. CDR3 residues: CASSATPGFGETQYF. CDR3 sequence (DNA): TGTGCTAGCAGCGCCACCCCGGGGTTTGGAGAGACCCAGTACTTC.

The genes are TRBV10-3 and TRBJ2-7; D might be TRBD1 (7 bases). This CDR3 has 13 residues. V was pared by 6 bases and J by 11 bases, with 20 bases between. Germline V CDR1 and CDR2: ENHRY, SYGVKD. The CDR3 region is CAISPDPDREEYF. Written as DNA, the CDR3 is TGTGCCATCAGCCCCGACCCCGACAGGGAGGAGTACTTC.

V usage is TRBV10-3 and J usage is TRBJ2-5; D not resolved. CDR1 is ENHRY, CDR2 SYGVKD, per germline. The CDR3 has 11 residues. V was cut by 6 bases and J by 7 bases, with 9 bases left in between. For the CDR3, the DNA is TGTGCCATCAGCGAGGAGCGGACCCAGTACTTC. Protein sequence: CAISEERTQYF.

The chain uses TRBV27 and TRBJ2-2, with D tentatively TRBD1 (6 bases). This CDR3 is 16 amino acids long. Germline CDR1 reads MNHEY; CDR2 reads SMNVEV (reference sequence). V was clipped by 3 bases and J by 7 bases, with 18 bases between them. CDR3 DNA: TGTGCCAGCAGTTTCTATCCCCTCCTACAGGGCGGGGAGCTGTTTTTT. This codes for CASSFYPLLQGGELFF.

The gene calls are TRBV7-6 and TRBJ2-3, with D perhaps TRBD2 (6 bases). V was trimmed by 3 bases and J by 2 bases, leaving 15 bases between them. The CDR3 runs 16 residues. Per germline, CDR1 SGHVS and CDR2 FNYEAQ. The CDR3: CASSLGGRFPTDTQYF. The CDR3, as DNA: TGTGCCAGCAGCTTGGGTGGGAGGTTTCCCACAGATACGCAGTATTTT. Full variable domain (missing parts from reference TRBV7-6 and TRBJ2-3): GAGVSQSPRYKVTKRGQDVALRCDPISGHVSLYWYRQALGQGPEFLTYFNYEAQQDKSGLPNDRFSAERPEGSISTLTIQRTEQRDSAMYRCASSLGGRFPTDTQYFGPGTRLTVL.

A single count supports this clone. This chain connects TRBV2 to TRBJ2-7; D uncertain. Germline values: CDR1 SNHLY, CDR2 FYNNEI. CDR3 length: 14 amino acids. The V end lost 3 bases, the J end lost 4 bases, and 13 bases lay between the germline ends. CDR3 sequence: CASSDWVTVYEQYF. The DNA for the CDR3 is TGTGCCAGCAGTGACTGGGTCACAGTTTACGAGCAGTACTTC.

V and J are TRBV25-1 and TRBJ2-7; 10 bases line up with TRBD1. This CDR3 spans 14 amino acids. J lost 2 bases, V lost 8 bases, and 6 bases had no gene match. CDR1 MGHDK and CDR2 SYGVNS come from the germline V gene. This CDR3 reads CASRRQGATYEQYF. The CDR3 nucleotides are TGTGCCAGCCGTAGACAGGGGGCCACCTACGAGCAGTACTTC.